This T cell receptor beta chain was profiled in a study of blood T cell repertoires in COVID-19. The overall study: Acute and convalescent COVID-19 samples came from the United States, Italy and Spain. PBMCs, B-cell-depleted T cells, or T cells were the source of the cDNA or gDNA that made up the material.

In the authors' methods: Nucleated cell counts were estimated from reference gene primer amplification. Sequenced by immunoSEQ multiplex PCR; TCRdb stores in-frame clones only, minus some. The V and J calls and clone size come from that table; D and trimming were worked out from the DNA. The table records under 200,000 clones, approximately 84% of them present only once. Per the germline V gene, CDR1 is SGHVS and CDR2 is FQNEAQ. This CDR3 is built from 15 residues. The V and J ends lost 3 bases and 0 bases respectively, with 12 bases between them. The sequencing input was peripheral blood. This TCR was recovered from a woman aged 80 or over with COVID-19, enrolled during active disease. The chain combines TRBV7-8 with TRBJ2-7; maybe TRBD1 (6 bases). The CDR3 DNA follows: TGTGCCAGCAGCTTTGGGCAGGGGAACTCCTACGAGCAGTACTTC. Protein sequence: CASSFGQGNSYEQYF.